The TCR beta chain described here comes from a study of blood T cell repertoires in COVID-19. At the level of the study: The study drew acute and convalescent COVID-19 samples from the United States, Italy and Spain.

Some clones are missing from TCRdb's copy, which holds only in-frame ones; the method was immunoSEQ multiplex PCR. The table includes about 330,000 clones, around 87% detected once. Donors were grouped by their self-reported clinical history. Recovery among Cohort 3 donors was established by two negative PCRs, clearance, or symptom resolution. The sequence derives from a woman between 25 and 40 years old who had recovered from COVID-19. The sample was PBMCs or T cells enriched from blood (not recorded which).

CDR3 sequence: CASSQDWLYGTGSGYTF. The CDR3 region has the DNA TGCGCCAGCAGCCAAGATTGGTTATACGGGACAGGGAGTGGCTACACCTTC. The chain has TRBV4-1 and TRBJ1-2, with 9 bases lining up with TRBD1. With V trimmed by 0 bases and J by 7 bases, 12 bases remained unmatched. CDR1 is MGHRA, CDR2 YSYEKL, per germline. This CDR3 spans 17 amino acids.